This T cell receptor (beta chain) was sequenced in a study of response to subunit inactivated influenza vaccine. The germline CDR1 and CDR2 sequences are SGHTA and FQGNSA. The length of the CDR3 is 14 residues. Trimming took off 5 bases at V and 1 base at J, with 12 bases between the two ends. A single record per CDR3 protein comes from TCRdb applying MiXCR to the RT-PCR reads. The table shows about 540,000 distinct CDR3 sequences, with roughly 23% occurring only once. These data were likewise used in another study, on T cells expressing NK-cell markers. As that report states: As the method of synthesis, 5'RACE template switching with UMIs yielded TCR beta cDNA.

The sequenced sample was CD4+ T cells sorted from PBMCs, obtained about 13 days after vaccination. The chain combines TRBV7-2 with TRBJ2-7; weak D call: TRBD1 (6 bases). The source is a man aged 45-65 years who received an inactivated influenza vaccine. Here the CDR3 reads CASSIGTHSYEQYF. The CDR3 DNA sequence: TGTGCCAGCAGCATTGGGACACATTCCTACGAGCAGTACTTC.